The text below deals with one TCR beta chain. This sample stems from a study of Graves' ophthalmopathy and Graves' hyperthyroidism. RNA transcripts were the source from which TCR beta CDR3 regions were amplified. First-round RT-PCR relied on HTBI primers, and a second-round multiplex PCR came next. TCRdb re-derived calls from the multiplex PCR reads in MiXCR, one entry per CDR3 protein. The data hold approximately 210,000 distinct CDR3 sequences, with under 30% observed a single time. The source of the PBMCs was about 10 ml of fresh peripheral blood. V shed 2 bases and J 2 bases; nucleotides not matched to a gene: 6. The germline CDR1 and CDR2 sequences are LNHDA and SQIVND (reference sequence). This CDR3 has 15 amino acids.

The chain joins TRBV19 to TRBJ2-7; 7 nucleotides align to TRBD2. Sequences were obtained from peripheral blood. This sequence originates from a man aged 50 to 59 with Graves' ophthalmopathy. CDR3 region: CASSITGRPTYEQYF. CDR3 sequence (DNA): TGTGCCAGTAGTATAACCGGGAGGCCCACCTACGAGCAGTACTTC.